Following are 17 T cell receptor beta chains from one sample sequenced in a study of blood T cell repertoires in COVID-19. TCRdb keeps only in-frame clones here, not all; method: immunoSEQ multiplex PCR. The repertoire has about 77,000 clones, 73% of them found once; the top ten carry more than 20%. The sample taken for sequencing was peripheral blood. The receptors were gathered from a man aged 60 to 75 with acute or convalescent COVID-19.

The genes are TRBV2 and TRBJ1-4; TRBD1 aligns across 8 bases. Germline V gene lookup returns CDR1 SNHLY and CDR2 FYNNEI. V shed 1 base and J 7 bases; nucleotides not matched to a gene: 5. The CDR3 is 15 residues long. CDR3 nucleotides: TGTGCCAGCAGTGAAGGGACAGGGATGGGTGAAAAACTGTTTTTT. Its translation is CASSEGTGMGEKLFF.

The chain recombines TRBV4-1 with TRBJ2-2, with 10 nucleotides matching TRBD2. The CDR3 has 16 amino acids. V lost 4 bases, J lost 2 bases, and 4 bases stayed unmatched. From germline, CDR1 is MGHRA and CDR2 YSYEKL. This CDR3 reads CASSPGLAENTGELFF. CDR3 DNA sequence: TGCGCCAGCAGCCCAGGACTAGCGGAAAACACCGGGGAGCTGTTTTTT.

V usage is TRBV30 and J usage is TRBJ2-3, with TRBD2 as a possible D gene (7 bases). Per germline, CDR1 GTSNPN and CDR2 SVGIG (reference sequence). There are 18 residues in the CDR3. The V end was cut by 2 bases, the J end by 4 bases, with 25 bases between. Written as DNA, the CDR3 is TGTGCCTGGAGTAGAGGGGGGGCCGGGAGTCTGTTGGCAGATACGCAGTATTTT. This translates into CAWSRGGAGSLLADTQYF.

The rearrangement links TRBV5-1 to TRBJ2-3, with D maybe TRBD2 (7 bases). The V gene's germline CDR1 is SGHRS and CDR2 YFSETQ. Trimming took 4 bases from V and 2 from J, leaving 11 bases between them. There are 14 residues in the CDR3. CDR3 nucleotides: TGCGCCAGCAGCCGCGGGGGCCCCACAGATACGCAGTATTTT. This translates into CASSRGGPTDTQYF.

This clone was seen just once. This CDR3 is also generated by other DNA sequences in the sample. V gene TRBV5-1 combines with J gene TRBJ2-3; 9 bases agree with TRBD2. Losses at the gene ends were 2 bases for V and 2 bases for J; bases not matched to a gene: 3. This CDR3 region has 15 residues. Germline lookup yields CDR1 SGHRS and CDR2 YFSETQ. CDR3 residues: CASSLAGGDTDTQYF. Here the CDR3 DNA reads TGCGCCAGCAGCTTAGCGGGAGGCGACACAGATACGCAGTATTTT.

The chain links TRBV12-3 or TRBV12-4 to TRBJ1-6, with D possibly matching TRBD1 (5 bases). V shed 6 bases and J shed 8 bases, with 11 bases lying between them. This CDR3 has 13 amino acids. The chain's CDR3 is CASSRSGDSPLHF. Here the CDR3 DNA reads TGTGCCAGCAGCCGGTCGGGGGATTCACCCCTCCACTTT.

This chain links TRBV18 with TRBJ2-5; D gene ambiguous. V lost 4 bases, J lost 4 bases, and 10 bases lay in between. Germline V gives CDR1 KGHSH, CDR2 LQKENI. The CDR3 has 13 amino acids. As DNA, the CDR3 is TGTGCCAGCTCACGGCCCAGCGCAGAGACCCAGTACTTC. Its protein is CASSRPSAETQYF.

V is TRBV6-5 and J is TRBJ2-5, with no clear D. V shed 6 bases and J shed 7 bases, with 9 bases lying between them. This CDR3 region has 11 residues. The germline V gene encodes CDR1 MNHEY and CDR2 SVGAGI. The CDR3 loop reads CASRSFGTQYF. The CDR3 DNA follows: TGTGCCAGCAGGAGCTTTGGGACCCAGTACTTC.

The J gene is TRBJ2-5, the V gene TRBV7-9; D unresolved. Deletions cut 4 bases from V and 1 base from J, with 7 bases between. CDR1 and CDR2 from the germline V gene are SEHNR and FQNEAQ (reference sequence). There are 13 residues in the CDR3. CDR3: CASSSAGQETQYF. DNA of the CDR3: TGTGCCAGCAGCTCCGCCGGCCAAGAGACCCAGTACTTC.

The chain recombines TRBV5-1 with TRBJ2-1, with 10 bases fitting TRBD2. J gave up 3 bases and V 4 bases, and 13 bases lay outside the gene matches. CDR1 is SGHRS and CDR2 is YFSETQ in the germline V gene. The CDR3 is made up of 18 amino acids. CDR3 in DNA: TGCGCCAGCAGCCTTCGCCCAAGCGGGGGGGTTGACTACAATGAGCAGTTCTTC. Amino acids: CASSLRPSGGVDYNEQFF.

V gene TRBV24-1 combines with J gene TRBJ2-7, with D maybe TRBD2 (6 bases). V dropped 5 bases and J dropped 6 bases, with 10 bases sitting between them. Germline V CDR1 and CDR2: KGHDR, SFDVKD. The CDR3 has 12 amino acids. CDR3 in amino acids: CATSALSGEQYF. The CDR3, as DNA: TGTGCCACCAGTGCCCTTAGCGGCGAGCAGTACTTC.

The chain combines TRBV28 with TRBJ2-1; 13 bases map to TRBD2. The CDR3 consists of 17 residues. Germline V CDR1 and CDR2: MDHEN, SYDVKM. The ends lost 7 bases at V and 8 bases at J; junction bases unmatched: 14. CDR3 sequence: CASTPIPGLAGSHEQFF. The DNA for the CDR3 is TGTGCCAGCACCCCGATCCCGGGACTAGCGGGATCTCATGAGCAGTTCTTC.

V and J are TRBV10-3 and TRBJ1-1; TRBD1 matches 7 bases. The trim removed 1 base at V and 8 bases at J, leaving 19 bases unmatched. This CDR3 is built from 18 residues. Germline CDR1 is ENHRY and CDR2 is SYGVKD. The CDR3 DNA reads as TGTGCCATCAGTGAGTACGACAGGGCTTTCTCGTCAGGCGGAGAAGCTTTCTTT. Its translation: CAISEYDRAFSSGGEAFF.

With respect to this clone: The identical CDR3 is also encoded by other nucleotide sequences in the sample. V gene TRBV6-1 combines with J gene TRBJ1-2; D gene ambiguous. V lost 3 bases, J lost 3 bases, and 5 bases lay in between. Looked up from germline, CDR1 is MNHNS and CDR2 is SASEGT. This CDR3 contains 12 residues. Here the CDR3 reads CASSEPDYGYTF. The CDR3 DNA follows: TGTGCCAGCAGTGAGCCGGACTATGGCTACACCTTC.

This rearrangement joins TRBV7-3 to TRBJ2-2; tentative D call: TRBD1 (6 bases). V lost 5 bases, J lost 0 bases, and 10 bases lay in between. From germline, CDR1 is SGHTA and CDR2 FQGTGA. The CDR3 has 15 residues. For the CDR3, the DNA is TGTGCCAGCAGCCCAGGGACAACGAACACCGGGGAGCTGTTTTTT. This sequence encodes CASSPGTTNTGELFF.

The V and J genes are TRBV24-1 and TRBJ2-1; D is possibly TRBD2 (5 bases). Germline V gene sequence: CDR1 KGHDR, CDR2 SFDVKD. The CDR3 length is 14 residues. V was shortened by 5 bases and J by 1 base, with 8 bases between the two germline ends. CDR3 coding DNA: TGTGCCACCAGTGGCGGGCTATCCTACAATGAGCAGTTCTTC. Its protein is CATSGGLSYNEQFF.

The genes are TRBV19 and TRBJ2-7; D may be TRBD2 (5 bases). This CDR3 comprises 15 residues. V shed 7 bases and J shed 3 bases, with 19 bases lying between them. CDR1 LNHDA and CDR2 SQIVND come from the germline V gene (reference sequence). The CDR3 is CASKMGSDAGYEQYF. The CDR3 nucleotides are TGTGCCAGTAAGATGGGTAGCGACGCCGGCTACGAGCAGTACTTC.